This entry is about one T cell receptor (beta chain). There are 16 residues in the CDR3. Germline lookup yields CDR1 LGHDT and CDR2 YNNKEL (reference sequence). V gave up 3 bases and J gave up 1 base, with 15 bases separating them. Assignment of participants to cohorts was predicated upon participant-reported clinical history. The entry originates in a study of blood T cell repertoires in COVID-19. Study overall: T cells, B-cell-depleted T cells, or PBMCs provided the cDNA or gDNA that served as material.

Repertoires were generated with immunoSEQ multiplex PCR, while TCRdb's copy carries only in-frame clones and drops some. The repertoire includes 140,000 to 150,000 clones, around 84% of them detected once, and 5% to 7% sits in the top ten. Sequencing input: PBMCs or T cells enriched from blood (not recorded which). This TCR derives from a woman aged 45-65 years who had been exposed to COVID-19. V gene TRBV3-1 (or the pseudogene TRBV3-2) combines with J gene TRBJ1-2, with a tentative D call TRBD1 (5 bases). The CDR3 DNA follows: TGTGCCAGCAGCCACCACAGGCAGCGATTTAACTATGGCTACACCTTC. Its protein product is CASSHHRQRFNYGYTF.